One and the same sample provided the 10 T cell receptor beta chains below, sequenced in a study of shared clonotypes between healthy human individuals (dated by TCRdb to 2018 to 2020). Library preparation employed the immunoSEQ multiplex PCR assay. The clones in this table, taken by TCRdb from immuneACCESS, are in-frame only. Not every clone is retained; where verified, under half of the shortfall comes from an unresolved V gene, and the cause of the rest is unknown. Recorded for this sample are roughly 600,000 clones; 95% to 98% of them occurred a single time. The ten largest clones add up to 0.3% of the sample. For the CD8 naive samples, CD45RO-negative cells were positively selected for CCR7, yielding a CD45RA+CCR7+ population from which TemRA cells were excluded. Source material: naive CD8+ T cells sorted from blood. Read against the paper, the sample's cell subset or site label means: CD45RA+CCR7+. The receptors were sampled from a man between 25 and 39 years old in good health.

The chain employs TRBV6-5 and TRBJ2-2; 9 bases fit TRBD2. V trimming: 2 bases; J trimming: 8 bases; junction bases outside the gene matches: 9. Germline V CDR1 and CDR2: MNHEY, SVGAGI. This CDR3 comprises 16 residues. The CDR3 loop is CASSYSISGSSGELFF. The CDR3, as DNA: TGTGCCAGCAGTTACAGTATTAGCGGGAGTTCTGGGGAGCTGTTTTTT.

V gene TRBV15 combines with J gene TRBJ1-1; 12 nucleotides align to TRBD1. The CDR3 loop spans 17 amino acids. V was pared by 3 bases and J by 6 bases, with 11 bases of the junction left unmatched. Germline CDR1 reads LNHNV; CDR2 reads YYDKDF (reference sequence). CDR3 in amino acids: CATSSQAIRDRGPEAFF. CDR3 bases: TGTGCCACCAGCAGTCAAGCCATTCGGGACAGGGGGCCTGAAGCTTTCTTT.

V is TRBV5-1 and J is TRBJ2-3, with 13 nucleotides matching TRBD2. Per germline, CDR1 SGHRS and CDR2 YFSETQ. The J segment lost 5 bases and the V segment lost 2 bases, leaving 8 bases of the junction unmatched. This CDR3 contains 17 residues. The CDR3 nucleotides read TGCGCCAGCAGCTTCTCGGCCGGACTAGCGGGAGTAGATACGCAGTATTTT. Its translation: CASSFSAGLAGVDTQYF.

This chain connects TRBV7-3 to TRBJ2-1; 8 bases are a match to TRBD2. Trimming took 5 bases from V and 5 from J; bases not matched to a gene: 11. This CDR3 spans 16 amino acids. Germline CDR1 SGHTA, CDR2 FQGTGA. The CDR3 protein is CASSLSGGEINNEQFF. For the CDR3, the DNA is TGTGCCAGCAGCCTATCGGGAGGGGAGATTAACAATGAGCAGTTCTTC.

The CDR3 nucleotides read TGTGCCAGCAGTAACCGGGACAGGGGTTACGAGCAGTACTTC. Residues: CASSNRDRGYEQYF. The rearrangement uses TRBV27 and TRBJ2-7; TRBD1 matches 10 bases. Trimming at V came to 5 bases and at J to 4 bases, leaving 5 bases not matched to a gene. Germline V CDR1 and CDR2: MNHEY, SMNVEV (reference sequence). This CDR3 region has 14 residues.

CDR3 sequence (DNA): TGTGCCAGCAGCCCCAGCGGGATTATGAACACCGGGGAGCTGTTTTTT. As protein: CASSPSGIMNTGELFF. This rearrangement joins TRBV7-6 to TRBJ2-2; 7 bases are a match to TRBD2. Trimming took 5 bases from V and 1 from J; bases not matched to a gene: 7. Per the germline V gene, CDR1 is SGHVS and CDR2 is FNYEAQ. The CDR3 is made up of 16 amino acids.

V usage is TRBV7-9 and J usage is TRBJ2-5; TRBD1 aligns across 7 bases. The germline CDR1 and CDR2 sequences are SEHNR and FQNEAQ (reference sequence). V lost 5 bases, J lost 5 bases, and 11 bases stayed unmatched. This CDR3 comprises 15 residues. Written as DNA, the CDR3 is TGTGCCAGCAGCCCTTTGCTGAGGGGGCTGGAGACCCAGTACTTC. Encoded protein: CASSPLLRGLETQYF.

The V call is TRBV6-1, the J call TRBJ2-1; D uncertain. The CDR3 loop spans 13 amino acids. Deletions cut 7 bases from V and 0 bases from J, with 7 bases between. Germline V gene sequence: CDR1 MNHNS, CDR2 SASEGT. This CDR3 reads CASTAVSYNEQFF. CDR3 DNA: TGTGCCAGCACAGCAGTCTCCTACAATGAGCAGTTCTTC.

The rearrangement joins TRBV27 to TRBJ2-2; maybe TRBD1 (5 bases). V dropped 5 bases and J dropped 8 bases, with 9 bases sitting between them. Germline CDR1 is MNHEY and CDR2 is SMNVEV (reference sequence). There are 12 residues in the CDR3. CDR3 sequence reads: CASSPQGGELFF. For the CDR3, the DNA is TGTGCCAGCAGTCCCCAGGGTGGGGAGCTGTTTTTT.

The rearrangement uses TRBV13 and TRBJ2-2; D assignment may be TRBD1 or TRBD2 (5 bases each). There are 13 residues in the CDR3. V was clipped by 5 bases and J by 5 bases, with 9 bases between them. Germline V gives CDR1 PRHDT, CDR2 FYEKMQ (reference sequence). CDR3 protein: CASSLWGTGELFF. DNA for the CDR3: TGTGCCAGCAGCCTGTGGGGGACCGGGGAGCTGTTTTTT.